The 28 T cell receptor beta chains below all came from one sample that was sequenced in a study of blood T cell repertoires in COVID-19. Repertoires were generated with immunoSEQ multiplex PCR, while TCRdb's copy carries only in-frame clones and drops some. The table has about 270,000 clones, roughly 88% seen once. Sequencing was done on a sample of PBMCs or T cells enriched from blood (not recorded which). The receptors here all came from a woman aged 40 to 50 with acute COVID-19.

V and J are TRBV6-5 and TRBJ1-5, with TRBD1 matching over 8 bases. Germline CDR1 MNHEY, CDR2 SVGAGI. J lost 6 bases, V lost 4 bases, and 5 bases had no gene match. This CDR3 has 14 amino acids. The CDR3 here is CASSLRQGSQPQHF. In nucleotides, the CDR3 is TGTGCCAGCAGTTTAAGACAGGGGAGTCAGCCCCAGCATTTT.

J is TRBJ2-5 and V is TRBV3-1 (or the pseudogene TRBV3-2); D is uncertain. Germline V gene data show CDR1 as LGHDT and CDR2 as YNNKEL (reference sequence). The CDR3 runs 13 residues. The V end was cut by 4 bases, the J end by 3 bases, with 9 bases between. The CDR3 is CASSRAAKETQYF. CDR3 nucleotides: TGTGCCAGCAGCCGAGCCGCGAAAGAGACCCAGTACTTC.

The rearrangement links TRBV24-1 to TRBJ2-1; TRBD1 aligns across 8 bases. The V and J ends lost 3 bases and 8 bases, in that order; junction bases with no gene match: 8. Germline V gene sequence: CDR1 KGHDR, CDR2 SFDVKD. The CDR3 loop spans 15 amino acids. The CDR3 nucleotides read TGTGCCACCAGTGATCCCGCCAGGGGGCGAGATGAGCAGTTCTTC. This codes for CATSDPARGRDEQFF.

This chain uses TRBV11-3 with TRBJ2-2; 8 bases are a match to TRBD2. The CDR3 extends over 16 amino acids. Germline CDR1 and CDR2: SGHNT and YENEEA. J gave up 4 bases and V 5 bases, and 9 bases lay outside the gene matches. The CDR3 here is CASSPIAGGSTGELFF. CDR3 DNA: TGTGCCAGCAGCCCAATCGCGGGGGGTTCCACCGGGGAGCTGTTTTTT. The whole variable domain, remainder taken from reference TRBV11-3 and TRBJ2-2, is EAGVVQSPRYKIIEKKQPVAFWCNPISGHNTLYWYLQNLGQGPELLIRYENEEAVDDSQLPKDRFSAERLKGVDSTLKIQPAELGDSAVYLCASSPIAGGSTGELFFGEGSRLTVL.

V usage is TRBV28 and J usage is TRBJ1-4, with TRBD1 identical over 10 bases. From germline, CDR1 is MDHEN and CDR2 SYDVKM. Trimming at V came to 2 bases and at J to 10 bases, leaving 7 bases not matched to a gene. The CDR3 length is 15 residues. CDR3 coding DNA: TGTGCCAGCAGTTTAGAGGGACAGGGGAGGGTAAAACTGTTTTTT. Protein product: CASSLEGQGRVKLFF. Complete variable domain (other parts from reference TRBV28 and TRBJ1-4): DVKVTQSSRYLVKRTGEKVFLECVQDMDHENMFWYRQDPGLGLRLIYFSYDVKMKEKGDIPEGYSVSREKKERFSLILESASTNQTSMYLCASSLEGQGRVKLFFGSGTQLSVL.

The genes are TRBV5-5 and TRBJ2-1; D remains ambiguous. Germline V gives CDR1 SGHKS, CDR2 YYEKEE (reference sequence). V was pared by 0 bases and J by 6 bases, with 7 bases between. This CDR3 is built from 13 residues. The CDR3 DNA reads as TGTGCCAGCAGCTTGGGGCCGTCCAATGAGCAGTTCTTC. Protein product: CASSLGPSNEQFF.

This clone was counted once. The genes are TRBV18 and TRBJ1-6; no firm D call. The CDR3 runs 15 residues. The V gene's germline CDR1 is KGHSH and CDR2 LQKENI. The V end lost 1 base, the J end lost 9 bases, and 13 bases lay between the germline ends. The CDR3 DNA reads as TGTGCCAGCTCACCACTCGGGGAAAAGGGTTCACCCCTCCACTTT. Its translation: CASSPLGEKGSPLHF.

The chain uses TRBV3-1 (or the pseudogene TRBV3-2) and TRBJ1-1; D is ambiguous. Germline V gene lookup returns CDR1 LGHDT and CDR2 YNNKEL (reference sequence). V lost 3 bases and J 1 base, leaving 15 bases between the germline ends. This CDR3 comprises 16 residues. CDR3 sequence (DNA): TGTGCCAGCAGCCATCGCGGGGTGAACAAGAACACTGAAGCTTTCTTT. Its protein product is CASSHRGVNKNTEAFF.

This chain uses TRBV7-6 with TRBJ2-7, with D uncertain. V lost 2 bases and J lost 2, with 7 bases in between. The CDR3 loop spans 13 amino acids. CDR1 is SGHVS, CDR2 FNYEAQ, per germline. The CDR3 sequence is CASSLSTAYEQYF. DNA for the CDR3: TGTGCCAGCAGCTTATCCACAGCCTACGAGCAGTACTTC.

The chain carries TRBV5-1 and TRBJ2-7; TRBD1 matches at 8 bases. V was pared by 6 bases and J by 3 bases, with 8 bases of the junction left unmatched. The CDR3 sequence is 14 residues long. The germline V gene has CDR1 SGHRS and CDR2 YFSETQ. CDR3 region: CASKPGQVIYEQYF. The CDR3 DNA reads as TGCGCCAGCAAGCCGGGACAGGTTATCTACGAGCAGTACTTC.

The V gene is TRBV7-2, the J gene TRBJ1-1; D uncertain. CDR3 length equals 14 residues. Deletions cut 5 bases from V and 4 bases from J, with 14 bases between. Germline CDR1 reads SGHTA; CDR2 reads FQGNSA. The CDR3 reads CASSQPRPGTEAFF. The CDR3 DNA sequence: TGTGCCAGCAGCCAACCCCGCCCGGGCACTGAAGCTTTCTTT. The full variable domain, its missing parts supplied by reference TRBV7-2 and TRBJ1-1, is GAGVSQSPSNKVTEKGKDVELRCDPISGHTALYWYRQSLGQGLEFLIYFQGNSAPDKSGLPSDRFSAERTGGSVSTLTIQRTQQEDSAVYLCASSQPRPGTEAFFGQGTRLTVV.

In its sample, this clone was seen once. The genes are TRBV5-6 and TRBJ1-5; D ambiguous. Trimming removed 1 base at V and 4 bases at J, with 6 bases between. CDR3 length: 13 amino acids. Per germline, CDR1 SGHDT and CDR2 YYEEEE. The CDR3 nucleotides are TGTGCCAGCAGCTTGACAGCTAATCAGCCCCAGCATTTT. Translating gives CASSLTANQPQHF.

The rearrangement uses TRBV5-1 and TRBJ1-2; D is perhaps TRBD1 (6 bases). The CDR3 spans 14 residues. Trimming left V 0 bases short and J 2 bases short, with 8 bases between. CDR1 and CDR2 from the germline V gene are SGHRS and YFSETQ. The CDR3: CASSLGQENYGYTF. CDR3 nucleotides: TGCGCCAGCAGCTTGGGACAGGAGAACTATGGCTACACCTTC.

This clone was seen once. This rearrangement joins TRBV7-5 to TRBJ1-1. TRBV7-5 is assigned pseudogene status. This CDR3 has 18 residues. In DNA form, the CDR3 reads TGTGTCAGAAGCTCGACTTCTGAAGGGGAGGAAGGGAACACTGAAGCTTTCTTT. Protein sequence: CVRSSTSEGEEGNTEAFF.

The chain is built from TRBV30 and TRBJ2-1; the D gene is possibly TRBD2 (5 bases). Germline CDR1 GTSNPN, CDR2 SVGIG (reference sequence). Trimming cost V 0 bases and J 3 bases, with 12 bases left between them. This CDR3 is built from 15 residues. In DNA, the CDR3 is TGTGCCTGGAGTGTTCTTTCTAGCAACTACAATGAGCAGTTCTTC. It codes for CAWSVLSSNYNEQFF.

The V gene is TRBV2, the J gene TRBJ2-1, with 13 bases aligning to TRBD2. The CDR3 is made up of 16 amino acids. Looked up from germline, CDR1 is SNHLY and CDR2 is FYNNEI. With 6 bases clipped from V and 9 bases from J, the junction kept 11 bases outside the gene matches. CDR3 sequence: CASRGLLAGGPGEQFF. DNA for the CDR3: TGTGCCAGCAGGGGATTACTAGCGGGAGGGCCCGGTGAGCAGTTCTTC.

This chain connects TRBV18 to TRBJ1-5; 9 nucleotides match TRBD1. The CDR3 is 16 residues long. V dropped 3 bases and J dropped 4; count of bases not matched to a gene: 7. Per the germline V gene, CDR1 is KGHSH and CDR2 is LQKENI. The CDR3 DNA follows: TGTGCCAGCTCACCCTATGGGGGACAGGGTAATCAGCCCCAGCATTTT. Translating gives CASSPYGGQGNQPQHF.

J is TRBJ2-5 and V is TRBV11-3, with 8 nucleotides matching TRBD1. Germline CDR1 reads SGHNT; CDR2 reads YENEEA. V gave up 2 bases and J gave up 5 bases; unmatched junction bases: 13. The CDR3 has 17 residues. CDR3 nucleotide sequence: TGTGCCAGCAGCTTAAGGGGGGCCGGACAGGGAAGGGAGACCCAGTACTTC. This encodes CASSLRGAGQGRETQYF. Looking up the rest from reference TRBV11-3 and TRBJ2-5 gives the full variable domain: EAGVVQSPRYKIIEKKQPVAFWCNPISGHNTLYWYLQNLGQGPELLIRYENEEAVDDSQLPKDRFSAERLKGVDSTLKIQPAELGDSAVYLCASSLRGAGQGRETQYFGPGTRLLVL.

Concerning this clone: At the DNA level, this CDR3 is encoded by other sequences in the same sample as well. The chain carries TRBV29-1 and TRBJ1-1; a possible D gene is TRBD1 (6 bases). Germline assignment: CDR1 SQVTM and CDR2 ANQGSEA. This CDR3 spans 12 amino acids. Trimming left V 6 bases short and J 0 bases short, with 8 bases between. CDR3 region: CSVGQLNTEAFF. Here the CDR3 DNA reads TGCAGCGTAGGACAGTTGAACACTGAAGCTTTCTTT.

This chain joins TRBV5-6 and TRBJ1-5; D unclear. Germline V gene data show CDR1 as SGHDT and CDR2 as YYEEEE. CDR3 length: 14 amino acids. V was cut by 4 bases and J by 4 bases, with 12 bases left in between. DNA of the CDR3: TGTGCCAGCAGCGCCCTGGGCGATAATCAGCCCCAGCATTTT. Protein sequence: CASSALGDNQPQHF.

Only one count was recorded for this clone. The chain combines TRBV30 with TRBJ2-3; 13 bases are shared with TRBD2. CDR1 GTSNPN and CDR2 SVGIG come from the germline V gene (reference sequence). V gave up 5 bases and J gave up 1 base; unmatched junction bases: 0. The CDR3 loop spans 14 amino acids. CDR3: CAWGLAGGTDTQYF. As DNA, the CDR3 is TGTGCCTGGGGACTAGCGGGGGGCACAGATACGCAGTATTTT.

V is TRBV6-4 and J is TRBJ2-1; 8 bases align to TRBD2. Trimming at V came to 4 bases and at J to 8 bases, leaving 7 bases not matched to a gene. The CDR3 loop spans 14 amino acids. In germline, CDR1 is MRHNA, CDR2 SNTAGT. CDR3 DNA sequence: TGTGCCAGCAGTGTCTCGGGGGGGCCCGATGAGCAGTTCTTC. Translation: CASSVSGGPDEQFF.

This clone was seen just once. The rearrangement links TRBV7-2 to TRBJ2-7, with TRBD1 matching over 10 bases. Germline CDR1 reads SGHTA; CDR2 reads FQGNSA. V was clipped by 5 bases and J by 2 bases; unmatched bases: 6. The CDR3 has 15 residues. This CDR3 is CASSARDRGTYEQYF. DNA for the CDR3: TGTGCCAGCAGCGCCCGGGACAGGGGTACCTACGAGCAGTACTTC. The full variable domain, rest sourced from reference TRBV7-2 and TRBJ2-7, is GAGVSQSPSNKVTEKGKDVELRCDPISGHTALYWYRQSLGQGLEFLIYFQGNSAPDKSGLPSDRFSAERTGGSVSTLTIQRTQQEDSAVYLCASSARDRGTYEQYFGPGTRLTVT.

Notes on this clone: This sample also contains other DNA sequences that code for the same CDR3. This chain joins TRBV7-3 and TRBJ2-2, with 7 bases lining up with TRBD1. From germline, CDR1 is SGHTA and CDR2 FQGTGA. CDR3 length equals 13 residues. Losses at the gene ends were 5 bases for V and 5 bases for J; bases not matched to a gene: 2. The CDR3 nucleotides are TGTGCCAGCAGCGTGGACAGGACCGGGGAGCTGTTTTTT. Protein sequence: CASSVDRTGELFF.

This chain connects TRBV24-1 to TRBJ2-3; 8 bases are shared with TRBD1. V lost 1 base and J lost 2; bases outside the gene matches: 4. Germline CDR1 and CDR2: KGHDR and SFDVKD. The CDR3 spans 16 residues. CDR3 sequence reads: CATSDFSRGLTDTQYF. The DNA for the CDR3 is TGTGCCACCAGTGATTTTTCCAGGGGGCTCACAGATACGCAGTATTTT.

This clone is labeled as medium-sized. The J gene is TRBJ1-2, the V gene TRBV6-1; 9 nucleotides match TRBD1. The trim removed 6 bases at V and 2 bases at J, leaving 7 bases unmatched. Germline assignment: CDR1 MNHNS and CDR2 SASEGT. The CDR3 sequence is 15 residues long. CDR3 DNA: TGTGCCAGCAGACCCCCGGGACAGGGAAACTATGGCTACACCTTC. It specifies CASRPPGQGNYGYTF.

The chain couples TRBV5-8 to TRBJ1-2; D gene unclear. The CDR3 is 15 amino acids. The V and J ends lost 4 bases and 3 bases respectively, with 16 bases between them. Germline-derived CDR1 and CDR2 are SGHTS and YDEGEE. The CDR3 DNA follows: TGTGCCAGCAGCCAAAACCCGGGGAGGGACTATGGCTACACCTTC. Protein: CASSQNPGRDYGYTF.

The CDR3 region has the DNA TGTGCCAGCGGGAGAAGCACAGATACGCAGTATTTT. As protein: CASGRSTDTQYF. The V gene is TRBV19, the J gene TRBJ2-3; D is possibly TRBD2 (6 bases). CDR1 and CDR2 (germline): LNHDA, SQIVND (reference sequence). The CDR3 spans 12 residues. Trimming took 9 bases from V and 0 from J, leaving 7 bases between them.